This TCR beta chain was sequenced for a study of shared clonotypes between healthy human individuals. Positive CCR7 selection of CD45RO-negative cells yielded the naive CD8 cells, and terminally differentiated effector memory CD45RA+ cells were excluded. The protocol was immunoSEQ multiplex PCR, while the TCRdb copy is restricted to in-frame clones and leaves out a portion. The data show some 2 million clones, with around 96% seen just once and about 1.1% held by the top ten. Per germline, CDR1 SGHRS and CDR2 YFSETQ. The CDR3 sequence is 13 residues long. Trimming removed 9 bases from V and 3 bases from J; junction bases left unmatched: 6.

The chain joins TRBV5-1 to TRBJ1-2; 9 bases line up with TRBD1. The sequenced material came from naive CD8+ T cells sorted from blood. This TCR derives from a man between 18 and 29 years old in good health. The CDR3 sequence: CATRDRADYGYTF. CDR3 DNA sequence: TGCGCCACTAGGGACAGGGCCGACTATGGCTACACCTTC.